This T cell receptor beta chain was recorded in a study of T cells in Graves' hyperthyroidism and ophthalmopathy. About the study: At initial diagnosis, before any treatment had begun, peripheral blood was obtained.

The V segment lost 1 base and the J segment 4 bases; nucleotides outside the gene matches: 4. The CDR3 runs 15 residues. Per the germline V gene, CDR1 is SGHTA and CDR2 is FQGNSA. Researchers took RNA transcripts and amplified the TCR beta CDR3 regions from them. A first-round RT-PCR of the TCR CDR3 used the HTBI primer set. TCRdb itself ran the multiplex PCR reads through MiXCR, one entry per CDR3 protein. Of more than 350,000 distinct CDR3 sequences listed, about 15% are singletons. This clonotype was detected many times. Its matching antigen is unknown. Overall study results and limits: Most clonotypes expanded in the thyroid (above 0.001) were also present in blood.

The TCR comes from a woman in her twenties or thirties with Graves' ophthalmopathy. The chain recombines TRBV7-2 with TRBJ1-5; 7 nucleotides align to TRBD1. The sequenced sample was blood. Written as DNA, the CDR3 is TGTGCCAGCAGCTTAGTAGGGACAGCTAATCAGCCCCAGCATTTT. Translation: CASSLVGTANQPQHF.